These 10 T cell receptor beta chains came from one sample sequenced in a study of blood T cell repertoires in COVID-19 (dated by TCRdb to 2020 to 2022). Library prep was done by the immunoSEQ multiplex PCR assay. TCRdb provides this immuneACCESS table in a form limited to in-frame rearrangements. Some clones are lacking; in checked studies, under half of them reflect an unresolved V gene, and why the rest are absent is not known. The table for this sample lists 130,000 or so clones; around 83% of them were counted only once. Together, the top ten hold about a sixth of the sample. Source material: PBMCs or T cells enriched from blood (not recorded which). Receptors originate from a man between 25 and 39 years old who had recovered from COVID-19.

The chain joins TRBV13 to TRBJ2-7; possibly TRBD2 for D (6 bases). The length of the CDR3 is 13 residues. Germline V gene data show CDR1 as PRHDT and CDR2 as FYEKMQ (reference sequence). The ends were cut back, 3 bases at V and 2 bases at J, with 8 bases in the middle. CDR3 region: CASSLAGTYEQYF. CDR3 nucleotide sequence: TGTGCCAGCAGCTTGGCGGGGACCTACGAGCAGTACTTC.

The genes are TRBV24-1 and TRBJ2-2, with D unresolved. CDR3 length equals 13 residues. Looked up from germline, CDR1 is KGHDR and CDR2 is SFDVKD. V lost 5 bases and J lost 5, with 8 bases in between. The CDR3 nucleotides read TGTGCCACCAGTGTTGGCCAGACCGGGGAGCTGTTTTTT. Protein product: CATSVGQTGELFF.

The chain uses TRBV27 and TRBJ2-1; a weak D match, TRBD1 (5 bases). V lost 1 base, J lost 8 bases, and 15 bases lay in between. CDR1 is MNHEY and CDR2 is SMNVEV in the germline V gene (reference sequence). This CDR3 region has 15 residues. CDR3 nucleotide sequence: TGTGCCAGCAGTTTATATCAGGACACATTCTATGAGCAGTTCTTC. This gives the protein CASSLYQDTFYEQFF.

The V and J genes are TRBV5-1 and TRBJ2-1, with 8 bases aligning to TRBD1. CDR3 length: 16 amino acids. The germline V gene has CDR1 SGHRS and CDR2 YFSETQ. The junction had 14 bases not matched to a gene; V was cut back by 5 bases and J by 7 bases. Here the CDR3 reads CASSLPGTGFRNEQFF. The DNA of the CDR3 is TGCGCCAGCAGTCTCCCCGGGACAGGATTCAGGAATGAGCAGTTCTTC. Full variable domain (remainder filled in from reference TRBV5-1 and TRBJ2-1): KAGVTQTPRYLIKTRGQQVTLSCSPISGHRSVSWYQQTPGQGLQFLFEYFSETQRNKGNFPGRFSGRQFSNSRSEMNVSTLELGDSALYLCASSLPGTGFRNEQFFGPGTRLTVL.

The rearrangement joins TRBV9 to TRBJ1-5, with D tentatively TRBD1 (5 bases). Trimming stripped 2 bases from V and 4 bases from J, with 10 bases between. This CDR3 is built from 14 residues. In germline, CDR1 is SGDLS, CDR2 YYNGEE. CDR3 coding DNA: TGTGCCAGCAGCGTTGACGGGACTAATCAGCCCCAGCATTTT. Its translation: CASSVDGTNQPQHF.

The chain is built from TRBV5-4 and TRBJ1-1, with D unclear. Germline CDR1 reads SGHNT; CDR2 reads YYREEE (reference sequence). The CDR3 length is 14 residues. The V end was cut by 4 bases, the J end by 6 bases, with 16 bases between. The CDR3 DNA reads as TGTGCCAGCAGCCCCGAAACAGAGAGCCCTGAAGCTTTCTTT. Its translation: CASSPETESPEAFF. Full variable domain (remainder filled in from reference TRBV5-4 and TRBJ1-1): ETGVTQSPTHLIKTRGQQVTLRCSSQSGHNTVSWYQQALGQGPQFIFQYYREEENGRGNFPPRFSGLQFPNYSSELNVNALELDDSALYLCASSPETESPEAFFGQGTRLTVV.

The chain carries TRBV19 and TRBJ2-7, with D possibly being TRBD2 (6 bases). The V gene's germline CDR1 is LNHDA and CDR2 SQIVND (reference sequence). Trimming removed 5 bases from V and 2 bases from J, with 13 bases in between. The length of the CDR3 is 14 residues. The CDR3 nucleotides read TGTGCCAGTAGTGCCGGGACTGTTACCTACGAGCAGTACTTC. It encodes CASSAGTVTYEQYF.

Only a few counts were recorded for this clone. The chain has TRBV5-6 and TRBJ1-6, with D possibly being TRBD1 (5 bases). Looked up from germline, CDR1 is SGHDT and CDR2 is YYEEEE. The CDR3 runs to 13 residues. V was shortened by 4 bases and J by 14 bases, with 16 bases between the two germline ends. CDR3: CASSLGATGALHF. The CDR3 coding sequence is TGTGCCAGCAGCCTTGGCGCCACGGGGGCCCTCCACTTT.

This CDR3 is CASRDSGYEQYF. The CDR3 nucleotides read TGTGCCAGCAGAGATTCGGGCTACGAGCAGTACTTC. The V call is TRBV11-2, the J call TRBJ2-7; D remains ambiguous. Germline-derived CDR1 and CDR2 are SGHAT and FQNNGV. Trimming shortened V by 6 bases and J by 3 bases, and 9 bases separated the two germline ends. The CDR3 loop spans 12 amino acids.

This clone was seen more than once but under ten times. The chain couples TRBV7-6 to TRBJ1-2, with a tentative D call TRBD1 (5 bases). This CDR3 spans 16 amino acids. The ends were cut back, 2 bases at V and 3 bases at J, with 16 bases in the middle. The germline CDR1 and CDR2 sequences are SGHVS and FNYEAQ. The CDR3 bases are TGTGCCAGCAGCTTAAGTGGCAACCCGGGGGACTATGGCTACACCTTC. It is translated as CASSLSGNPGDYGYTF.